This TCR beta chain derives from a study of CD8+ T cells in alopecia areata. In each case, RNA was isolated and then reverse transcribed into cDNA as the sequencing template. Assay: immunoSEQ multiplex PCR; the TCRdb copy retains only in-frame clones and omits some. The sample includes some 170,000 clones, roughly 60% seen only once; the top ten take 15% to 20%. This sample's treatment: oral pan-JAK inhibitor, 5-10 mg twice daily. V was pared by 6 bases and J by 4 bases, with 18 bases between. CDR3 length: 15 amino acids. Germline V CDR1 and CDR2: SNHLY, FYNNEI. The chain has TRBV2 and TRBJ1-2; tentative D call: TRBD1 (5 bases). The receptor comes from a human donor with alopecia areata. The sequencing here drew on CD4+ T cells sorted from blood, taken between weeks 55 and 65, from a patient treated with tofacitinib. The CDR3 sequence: CASSARRGRTYGYTF. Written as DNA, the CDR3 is TGTGCCAGCAGCGCCCGCCGGGGCAGGACCTATGGCTACACCTTC.